This TCR beta chain was sequenced for a study of blood T cells in healthy people across ages. Combining a sample-barcoded 5' primer with a J-beta primer mix, a second PCR ran for roughly 6 to 11 cycles. From each sample, at least 2.5 million paired-end reads containing CDR3 were obtained. MiXCR, run by TCRdb on the 5' RACE reads, gives a single entry per CDR3 protein. The sample holds hundreds of thousands of distinct CDR3 sequences, over 20% seen once. The total RNA that was extracted per sample amounted to at least 5.5 micrograms. This clonotype appeared a few times. Its antigen is currently unknown. Whole-study findings and limits: In long-lived donors, naive CD4+ cell counts and diversity exceeded those of aged donors.

Germline CDR1 is SQVTM and CDR2 is ANQGSEA. This CDR3 is 10 amino acids long. The sample taken for sequencing was blood. The clonotype originates from a man between 65 and 79 years old in good health. The chain uses TRBV29-1 and TRBJ2-5, with D hard to call. The DNA end lines up better with TRBJ2-1; the J call may be wrong. The CDR3 DNA is TGCAGCGTTTCAGACAATGAGCAGTTCTTC. Its protein product is CSVSDNEQFF.